Listed here is a single TCR beta chain. The sample is drawn from a study of CD8+ T cells in alopecia areata. Reverse transcribed after extraction, RNA yielded cDNA as the sequencing template. Sequencing used immunoSEQ multiplex PCR; TCRdb keeps in-frame clones, though not all of them. The data contain over 200,000 clones, about 60% of them seen just once; the ten biggest clones take up approximately 0.45%. Alopecia areata patients provided lesional scalp punch biopsies and peripheral blood. CDR1 and CDR2 from the germline V gene are SNHLY and FYNNEI. This CDR3 is built from 17 residues. Trimming removed 6 bases from V and 3 bases from J; junction bases left unmatched: 14.

The rearrangement uses TRBV2 and TRBJ1-2, with 9 nucleotides matching TRBD1. This sequence originates from a human donor with alopecia areata. This material consisted of CD4+ T cells sorted from blood, taken at week 0. CDR3 sequence (DNA): TGTGCCAGCAGAGAACTCACCACGGACAGGGGAGACTATGGCTACACCTTC. Protein product: CASRELTTDRGDYGYTF.